This T cell receptor (beta chain) was captured in a study of blood T cells in healthy people across ages. Study-level results: Diversity was higher, and naive CD4+ cells more numerous, in long-lived donors than in aged donors. One million T cells yielded diversity estimates that were considered underestimates.

With a J-beta primer mix and a sample-barcoded 5' primer, a second PCR ran about 7 to 11 cycles. A 12-random-nucleotide template-switch adaptor tagged each cDNA molecule. TCRdb independently ran MiXCR on the 5' RACE reads; one entry per CDR3 protein. The table shows 700,000 to 950,000 distinct CDR3 sequences, with 55% to 70% occurring only once. Deletions cut 0 bases from V and 0 bases from J, with 7 bases between. This CDR3 contains 15 residues. CDR1 and CDR2 (germline): ENHRY, SYGVKD. Comment on this clonotype: Its antigen is as yet unknown.

The chain carries TRBV10-3 and TRBJ2-3; D is unclear. This TCR derives from a man aged 25 to 45 in good health. Sequenced sample: blood. The CDR3, as DNA: TGTGCCATCAGTGAGTCAGAACCGAGCACAGATACGCAGTATTTT. Amino acid sequence: CAISESEPSTDTQYF.